The 25 T cell receptor beta chains presented below share a single source sample, sequenced in a study of cytomegalovirus exposure and HLA in healthy donors. 13 Jbeta primers and 60 Vbeta primers were used for the PCR. Assay: immunoSEQ multiplex PCR; the TCRdb copy retains only in-frame clones and omits some. The table shows around 190,000 clones, with 65% to 90% occurring only once. The sample was PBMCs. The source of these receptors is a woman aged 45-65 years in good health and CMV-seronegative.

The J gene is TRBJ2-1, the V gene TRBV18; 7 bases agree with TRBD2. Unmatched junction bases numbered 9, after V lost 6 bases and J lost 7 bases. Germline CDR1 and CDR2: KGHSH and LQKENI. The CDR3 extends over 14 amino acids. The CDR3 DNA is TGTGCCAGCTCGGGGACTAAGATCAATAATGAGCAGTTCTTC. Its protein is CASSGTKINNEQFF.

The chain employs TRBV30 and TRBJ2-3; 7 nucleotides match TRBD2. V lost 3 bases and J lost 3; bases outside the gene matches: 12. Germline V CDR1 and CDR2: GTSNPN, SVGIG (reference sequence). CDR3 length: 16 residues. CDR3 coding DNA: TGTGCCTGGAGCGAGACTGGACTAGGAAGGACAGATACGCAGTATTTT. Residues: CAWSETGLGRTDTQYF.

Only one count was recorded for this clone. The genes are TRBV5-6 and TRBJ1-3; unclear D gene. This CDR3 contains 15 residues. Trimming removed 3 bases from V and 1 base from J, with 11 bases in between. The germline V gene encodes CDR1 SGHDT and CDR2 YYEEEE. The CDR3 is CASSYPDMSGNTIYF. In DNA form, the CDR3 reads TGTGCCAGCAGCTACCCAGACATGTCTGGAAACACCATATATTTT. Together with reference TRBV5-6 and TRBJ1-3, the CDR3 gives the full variable domain: DAGVTQSPTHLIKTRGQQVTLRCSPKSGHDTVSWYQQALGQGPQFIFQYYEEEERQRGNFPDRFSGHQFPNYSSELNVNALLLGDSALYLCASSYPDMSGNTIYFGEGSWLTVV.

V usage is TRBV9 and J usage is TRBJ2-7; 7 bases are a match to TRBD1. Germline assignment: CDR1 SGDLS and CDR2 YYNGEE. The CDR3 contains 15 residues. The J segment lost 4 bases and the V segment lost 0 bases, leaving 7 bases of the junction unmatched. The CDR3 DNA is TGTGCCAGCAGCGTAGGAGTAGGGGGCGAATACGAGCAGTACTTC. It codes for CASSVGVGGEYEQYF.

The chain is built from TRBV28 and TRBJ2-7; D uncertain. The germline gives CDR1 MDHEN, CDR2 SYDVKM. The CDR3 is made up of 17 amino acids. Trimming cost V 5 bases and J 0 bases, with 20 bases left between them. The CDR3 DNA sequence: TGTGCCAGCAGTACAGCCCTCCTGGGCGCCAGCTCCTACGAGCAGTACTTC. Translation gives CASSTALLGASSYEQYF. Filled out from reference TRBV28 and TRBJ2-7, the complete variable domain reads DVKVTQSSRYLVKRTGEKVFLECVQDMDHENMFWYRQDPGLGLRLIYFSYDVKMKEKGDIPEGYSVSREKKERFSLILESASTNQTSMYLCASSTALLGASSYEQYFGPGTRLTVT.

The rearrangement joins TRBV28 to TRBJ1-4; TRBD1 might be the D (5 bases). CDR1 is MDHEN, CDR2 SYDVKM, per germline. Trimming removed 6 bases from V and 7 bases from J, with 15 bases in between. The CDR3 sequence is 14 residues long. The CDR3 DNA sequence: TGTGCCAGCAGCTTTCGCGGGGGTAGTGAAAAACTGTTTTTT. It yields the protein CASSFRGGSEKLFF.

Regarding this clone: This sample includes further DNA sequences coding for the same CDR3. V usage is TRBV28 and J usage is TRBJ2-3, with 11 bases identical to TRBD2. The CDR3 totals 13 residues. Germline loops: CDR1 MDHEN, CDR2 SYDVKM. V lost 6 bases and J lost 11; bases outside the gene matches: 7. CDR3 sequence reads: CASRLWTSGLQYF. CDR3 DNA sequence: TGTGCCAGCAGACTTTGGACTAGCGGGCTGCAGTATTTT.

The chain has TRBV7-9 and TRBJ2-7, with 8 bases aligning to TRBD1. The J segment lost 7 bases and the V segment lost 4 bases, leaving 12 bases of the junction unmatched. CDR1 is SEHNR and CDR2 is FQNEAQ in the germline V gene (reference sequence). This CDR3 region has 15 residues. DNA for the CDR3: TGTGCCAGCAGCTCAACGCCGGGACAGGCGGGAGAGCAGTACTTC. This gives the protein CASSSTPGQAGEQYF.

V gene TRBV2 combines with J gene TRBJ2-7; TRBD1 agrees at 9 bases. J was trimmed by 0 bases and V by 6 bases; bases with no gene match: 0. From germline, CDR1 is SNHLY and CDR2 FYNNEI. The CDR3 extends over 13 amino acids. In DNA, the CDR3 is TGTGCCAGCAGGGGACAGGGCTCCTACGAGCAGTACTTC. Protein: CASRGQGSYEQYF. Based on the CDR3 plus reference TRBV2 and TRBJ2-7, the full variable domain is EPEVTQTPSHQVTQMGQEVILRCVPISNHLYFYWYRQILGQKVEFLVSFYNNEISEKSEIFDDQFSVERPDGSNFTLKIRSTKLEDSAMYFCASRGQGSYEQYFGPGTRLTVT.

As to this clone: The sample carries other DNA sequences with the same CDR3. The chain couples TRBV11-2 to TRBJ1-1, with no clear D. CDR3 length: 13 residues. V was shortened by 5 bases and J by 14 bases, with 21 bases between the two germline ends. The V gene's germline CDR1 is SGHAT and CDR2 FQNNGV. The CDR3 DNA is TGTGCCAGCAGCCCGAGGGCCGATGAGAAGGCCTTCTTT. Amino acid sequence: CASSPRADEKAFF.

The chain is built from TRBV7-9 and TRBJ1-5; 7 positions match TRBD1. Trimming removed 5 bases from V and 3 bases from J; junction bases left unmatched: 4. Germline-derived CDR1 and CDR2 are SEHNR and FQNEAQ (reference sequence). CDR3 length equals 14 residues. DNA of the CDR3: TGTGCCAGCAGCGAACAGGGGAACAATCAGCCCCAGCATTTT. Residues: CASSEQGNNQPQHF.

The gene calls are TRBV5-1 and TRBJ2-3; the match to TRBD2 covers 9 bases. CDR1 is SGHRS, CDR2 YFSETQ, per germline. Germline trimming cut 0 bases from V and 1 base from J; bases unmatched to any gene: 3. The CDR3 runs to 16 residues. The CDR3 region has the DNA TGCGCCAGCAGCTTGGAAGCGGGAGGTGGCACAGATACGCAGTATTTT. This gives the protein CASSLEAGGGTDTQYF.

The chain uses TRBV28 and TRBJ2-4; the D is unclear. Germline values: CDR1 MDHEN, CDR2 SYDVKM. The V gene lost 2 bases and the J gene lost 0 bases, with 8 bases spanning the gap. The CDR3 extends over 15 amino acids. The CDR3 loop reads CASSLAAQAKNIQYF. The CDR3 nucleotides are TGTGCCAGCAGTTTAGCTGCGCAAGCCAAAAACATTCAGTACTTC.

The chain links TRBV7-2 to TRBJ2-1, with a weak D call TRBD2 (5 bases). Trimming left V 4 bases short and J 2 bases short, with 12 bases between. The germline gives CDR1 SGHTA, CDR2 FQGNSA. The CDR3 loop spans 15 amino acids. The CDR3 sequence is CASSSSAGTYNEQFF. In nucleotides, the CDR3 is TGTGCCAGCAGCTCCTCGGCCGGGACCTACAATGAGCAGTTCTTC. Using reference TRBV7-2 and TRBJ2-1 for the parts outside the CDR3, the full variable domain is GAGVSQSPSNKVTEKGKDVELRCDPISGHTALYWYRQSLGQGLEFLIYFQGNSAPDKSGLPSDRFSAERTGGSVSTLTIQRTQQEDSAVYLCASSSSAGTYNEQFFGPGTRLTVL.

This chain connects TRBV27 to TRBJ2-3; D remains ambiguous. Germline CDR1 is MNHEY and CDR2 is SMNVEV (reference sequence). CDR3 length: 15 amino acids. V lost 8 bases, J lost 9 bases, and 24 bases lay in between. Here the CDR3 DNA reads TGTGCCAGCCGTGACTCCGGATCGACCTTGCACACGCAGTATTTT. Protein sequence: CASRDSGSTLHTQYF.

The chain joins TRBV7-6 to TRBJ2-7, with 14 bases identical to TRBD2. Germline values: CDR1 SGHVS, CDR2 FNYEAQ. The V and J ends lost 4 bases and 4 bases, in that order; junction bases with no gene match: 3. There are 15 residues in the CDR3. The CDR3 loop reads CASSSGLAGGYEQYF. CDR3 bases: TGTGCCAGCAGCTCCGGACTAGCGGGAGGATACGAGCAGTACTTC.

This chain links TRBV28 with TRBJ1-6, with unresolved D. The CDR3 is 15 amino acids. Germline CDR1 is MDHEN and CDR2 is SYDVKM. V was shortened by 7 bases and J by 0 bases, with 10 bases between the two germline ends. CDR3 sequence: CASTPGSSYNSPLHF. The CDR3 DNA follows: TGTGCCAGCACCCCAGGTAGCTCCTATAATTCACCCCTCCACTTT.

The V gene is TRBV7-2, the J gene TRBJ2-7, with D possibly TRBD1 on 6 matching bases. This CDR3 is built from 14 residues. The ends were cut back, 5 bases at V and 2 bases at J, with 13 bases in the middle. CDR1 is SGHTA, CDR2 FQGNSA, per germline. Here the CDR3 DNA reads TGTGCCAGCAGCCGAAGGGCAGGGGCCTACGAGCAGTACTTC. Protein sequence: CASSRRAGAYEQYF.

The rearrangement joins TRBV7-2 to TRBJ2-3; a weak D match, TRBD2 (5 bases). This CDR3 comprises 14 residues. Between the trimmed V and J ends, which lost 5 bases and 2 bases, there was a span of 11 bases. In germline, CDR1 is SGHTA, CDR2 FQGNSA. This CDR3 is CASSRERITDTQYF. CDR3 nucleotides: TGTGCCAGCAGCCGAGAGCGGATCACAGATACGCAGTATTTT.

The rearrangement links TRBV27 to TRBJ1-2; D is ambiguous. Germline V gene data show CDR1 as MNHEY and CDR2 as SMNVEV (reference sequence). There are 15 residues in the CDR3. Trimming pared 6 bases from V and 4 bases from J, leaving 18 bases between. The CDR3 loop is CASRGPGKVIYGYTF. DNA of the CDR3: TGTGCCAGCAGAGGCCCAGGAAAAGTTATCTATGGCTACACCTTC.

This clone was found once. V is TRBV7-9 and J is TRBJ1-3, with D tentatively TRBD1 (5 bases). CDR1 is SEHNR, CDR2 FQNEAQ, per germline (reference sequence). This CDR3 has 14 residues. V was cut by 6 bases and J by 6 bases, with 15 bases left in between. CDR3 coding DNA: TGTGCCAGCAGTTTCGGGGGGTTGGAAAACACCATATATTTT. As protein: CASSFGGLENTIYF.

The J gene is TRBJ1-4, the V gene TRBV6-1; a possible D gene is TRBD1 (6 bases). V was pared by 5 bases and J by 4 bases, with 14 bases between. The CDR3 totals 15 residues. The V gene's germline CDR1 is MNHNS and CDR2 SASEGT. The CDR3 bases are TGTGCCAGCAGTAGAACTAGGGGGGGTAATGAAAAACTGTTTTTT. This codes for CASSRTRGGNEKLFF.

This clone was seen a few times. V is TRBV5-1 and J is TRBJ2-7; 8 bases line up with TRBD1. The CDR3 has 14 amino acids. With V trimmed by 4 bases and J by 3 bases, 6 bases remained unmatched. Germline assignment: CDR1 SGHRS and CDR2 YFSETQ. In DNA form, the CDR3 reads TGCGCCAGCAGCGTCACCGGACAGGGCTACGAGCAGTACTTC. Its translation: CASSVTGQGYEQYF.

The V call is TRBV28, the J call TRBJ2-7; 8 bases fit TRBD2. CDR3 length: 15 amino acids. CDR1 MDHEN and CDR2 SYDVKM come from the germline V gene. V shed 5 bases, J shed 0 bases, and the junction held 6 bases outside the gene matches. CDR3 sequence reads: CASSPASGGSYEQYF. CDR3 nucleotides: TGTGCCAGCAGTCCCGCCAGCGGGGGCTCCTACGAGCAGTACTTC.

The chain links TRBV6-6 to TRBJ2-2; tentatively, D is TRBD2 (6 bases). CDR1 is MNHNY and CDR2 is SVGAGI in the germline V gene (reference sequence). CDR3 length: 14 residues. V was shortened by 6 bases and J by 1 base, with 9 bases between the two germline ends. In DNA form, the CDR3 reads TGTGCCAGCAGGGATAGCGGGAACACCGGGGAGCTGTTTTTT. Translated, it gives CASRDSGNTGELFF.